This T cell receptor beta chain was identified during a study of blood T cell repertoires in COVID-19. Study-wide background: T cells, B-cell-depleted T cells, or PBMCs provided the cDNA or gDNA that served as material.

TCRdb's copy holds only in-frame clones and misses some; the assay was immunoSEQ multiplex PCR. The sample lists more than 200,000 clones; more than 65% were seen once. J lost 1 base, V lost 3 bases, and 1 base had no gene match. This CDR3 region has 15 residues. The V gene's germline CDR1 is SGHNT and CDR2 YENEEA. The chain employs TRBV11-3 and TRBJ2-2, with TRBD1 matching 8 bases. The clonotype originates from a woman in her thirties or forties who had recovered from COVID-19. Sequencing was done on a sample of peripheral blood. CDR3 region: CASSFGQGNTGELFF. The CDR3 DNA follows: TGTGCCAGCAGCTTTGGACAGGGGAACACCGGGGAGCTGTTTTTT.